Presented here are 6 T cell receptor beta chains from one specimen sequenced in a study of cytomegalovirus exposure and HLA in healthy donors (dated by TCRdb to about 2017). Library preparation used the immunoSEQ multiplex PCR assay. For the multiplex PCR, a mixture combining 60 forward primers for TCR Vbeta segments and 13 reverse primers for TCR Jbeta segments was used. TCRdb mirrors the immuneACCESS table, restricted to in-frame sequences. Some clones are absent from its copies; in checked studies, under half trace to an unresolved V gene, and the reason for the others is unknown. Present in this sample are 110,000 or so clones, roughly two thirds of which were seen just once. Over 6.5% of the sample comes from the top ten. The source material was PBMCs. All receptors come from a man aged 18 to 30 in good health and CMV-seropositive.

The chain employs TRBV11-2 and TRBJ1-3; no clear D gene. Germline V gene lookup returns CDR1 SGHAT and CDR2 FQNNGV. Trimming removed 0 bases from V and 12 bases from J, with 9 bases in between. The CDR3 loop spans 12 amino acids. CDR3 DNA sequence: TGTGCCAGCAGCTTAGACGGGGTAATCATATATTTT. Its protein product is CASSLDGVIIYF.

This clone was picked up a small number of times. The rearrangement links TRBV5-4 to TRBJ2-2, with 9 bases lining up with TRBD1. J gave up 4 bases and V 4 bases, and 2 bases lay outside the gene matches. The V gene's germline CDR1 is SGHNT and CDR2 YYREEE (reference sequence). The CDR3 has 14 amino acids. This CDR3 is CASSRDRVTGELFF. The CDR3 DNA reads as TGTGCCAGCAGCCGGGACAGGGTCACCGGGGAGCTGTTTTTT.

The gene calls are TRBV10-3 and TRBJ1-2, with 7 bases identical to TRBD1. J lost 0 bases, V lost 10 bases, and 5 bases had no gene match. Germline-derived CDR1 and CDR2 are ENHRY and SYGVKD. This CDR3 is 13 amino acids long. The chain's CDR3 is CASMTGTNYGYTF. CDR3 nucleotide sequence: TGTGCCAGCATGACAGGGACTAACTATGGCTACACCTTC.

The V gene is TRBV29-1, the J gene TRBJ1-1; 7 positions agree with TRBD1. The germline gives CDR1 SQVTM, CDR2 ANQGSEA. The CDR3 runs 13 residues. V lost 8 bases, J lost 0 bases, and 6 bases stayed unmatched. CDR3 sequence: CSSQTGLNTEAFF. CDR3 in DNA: TGCAGCTCACAGACAGGGTTGAACACTGAAGCTTTCTTT.

This chain links TRBV5-6 with TRBJ2-5, with a possible D match to TRBD2 (5 bases). CDR1 is SGHDT and CDR2 is YYEEEE in the germline V gene. The CDR3 spans 17 residues. Trimming took off 1 base at V and 5 bases at J, with 21 bases between the two ends. For the CDR3, the DNA is TGTGCCAGCAGCTTGAGGTCGTTTGGGTGGGGAGTTGAGACCCAGTACTTC. As protein: CASSLRSFGWGVETQYF.

The rearrangement uses TRBV27 and TRBJ2-7, with 12 bases fitting TRBD2. Per the germline V gene, CDR1 is MNHEY and CDR2 is SMNVEV (reference sequence). The CDR3 is 16 amino acids. Germline trimming cut 2 bases from V and 2 bases from J; bases unmatched to any gene: 4. CDR3 region: CASSLRLAGGTYEQYF. DNA for the CDR3: TGTGCCAGCAGTTTACGTCTAGCGGGGGGGACCTACGAGCAGTACTTC.